This T cell receptor (beta chain) was captured by sequencing in a study of T cell responses to AZD1222 COVID-19 vaccine. With regard to this clone: The antigen is not known.

The germline CDR1 and CDR2 sequences are SGHAT and FQNNGV. Trimming at V came to 0 bases and at J to 3 bases, leaving 0 bases not matched to a gene. The length of the CDR3 is 14 residues. Sequencing was performed with immunoSEQ multiplex PCR; in TCRdb, only in-frame clones are kept and a portion is missing. The sample lists about 120,000 clones; approximately 90% were seen once. Study results and caveats: Possibly, clonal diversity was underestimated; donors were largely white British and included more females. Two doses of AZD1222 preceded a rise in Spike-specific TCR breadth and depth.

The rearrangement uses TRBV11-2 and TRBJ2-7; 9 nucleotides align to TRBD2. The material sequenced was peripheral blood, taken 28 days after the second AZD1222 dose. This sequence originates from an adult who received the AZD1222 COVID-19 vaccine. This chain's CDR3 is CASSLERGGYEQYF. CDR3 nucleotide sequence: TGTGCCAGCAGCTTAGAGCGGGGGGGCTACGAGCAGTACTTC. Full variable domain (rest looked up from reference TRBV11-2 and TRBJ2-7): EAGVAQSPRYKIIEKRQSVAFWCNPISGHATLYWYQQILGQGPKLLIQFQNNGVVDDSQLPKDRFSAERLKGVDSTLKIQPAKLEDSAVYLCASSLERGGYEQYFGPGTRLTVT.